The next 17 T cell receptor beta chains were all read from a single sample in a study of blood T cell repertoires in COVID-19. Sequenced by immunoSEQ multiplex PCR; TCRdb stores in-frame clones only, minus some. The sample yields a few hundred thousand clones, about 85% seen once. What was sequenced was PBMCs or T cells enriched from blood (not recorded which). The receptor source for this set is a woman in her 30s who had recovered from COVID-19.

J is TRBJ2-6 and V is TRBV6-5; D call uncertain. V was cut by 6 bases and J by 0 bases, with 9 bases left in between. Germline V gene sequence: CDR1 MNHEY, CDR2 SVGAGI. This CDR3 has 15 residues. This CDR3 is CASRPRSSGANVLTF. CDR3 bases: TGTGCCAGCAGGCCTCGGTCCTCTGGGGCCAACGTCCTGACTTTC.

The genes are TRBV3-1 (or the pseudogene TRBV3-2) and TRBJ2-3, with TRBD2 identical over 11 bases. Germline assignment: CDR1 LGHDT and CDR2 YNNKEL (reference sequence). This CDR3 comprises 17 residues. J lost 1 base, V lost 4 bases, and 7 bases had no gene match. The CDR3: CASSRITSGGRTDTQYF. CDR3 nucleotides: TGTGCCAGCAGCCGAATTACTAGCGGGGGACGCACAGATACGCAGTATTTT.

The V gene is TRBV7-9, the J gene TRBJ1-3; D gene unclear. The length of the CDR3 is 16 residues. The germline gives CDR1 SEHNR, CDR2 FQNEAQ (reference sequence). V gave up 1 base and J gave up 0 bases, with 10 bases separating them. Written as DNA, the CDR3 is TGTGCCAGCAGCTTAGGCGGGGTCCCCTCTGGAAACACCATATATTTT. Its protein product is CASSLGGVPSGNTIYF.

The chain has TRBV19 and TRBJ2-1, with TRBD1 identical over 9 bases. CDR1 is LNHDA and CDR2 is SQIVND in the germline V gene (reference sequence). The junction had 4 bases not matched to a gene; V was cut back by 6 bases and J by 4 bases. CDR3 length equals 14 residues. This chain's CDR3 is CASRRTGAYNEQFF. CDR3 coding DNA: TGTGCCAGTAGGAGGACAGGGGCGTACAATGAGCAGTTCTTC.

The chain combines TRBV29-1 with TRBJ1-1, with D possibly being TRBD1 (5 bases). From germline, CDR1 is SQVTM and CDR2 ANQGSEA. V was pared by 1 base and J by 6 bases, with 12 bases between. This CDR3 region has 13 residues. CDR3 DNA: TGCAGCGTTGAAGGAATGGGGCGCGCTGAAGCTTTCTTT. This encodes CSVEGMGRAEAFF.

A word on this clone: The same CDR3 arises from other DNA sequences in this sample as well. The chain employs TRBV29-1 and TRBJ1-1; no reliable D call. V was pared by 4 bases and J by 0 bases, with 6 bases between. CDR1 and CDR2 (germline): SQVTM, ANQGSEA. The CDR3 runs 12 residues. The DNA for the CDR3 is TGCAGCGTTGGTCAGGTGAACACTGAAGCTTTCTTT. It codes for CSVGQVNTEAFF.

CDR3 coding DNA: TGTGCCAGCAGTGAACTTGGGCCCACAGATACGCAGTATTTT. Protein: CASSELGPTDTQYF. This chain joins TRBV25-1 and TRBJ2-3, with unresolved D. From germline, CDR1 is MGHDK and CDR2 SYGVNS. The V end was cut by 2 bases, the J end by 2 bases, with 8 bases between. The CDR3 runs 14 residues. The entire variable domain, with the rest obtained from reference TRBV25-1 and TRBJ2-3, is as follows: EADIYQTPRYLVIGTGKKITLECSQTMGHDKMYWYQQDPGMELHLIHYSYGVNSTEKGDLSSESTVSRIRTEHFPLTLESARPSHTSQYLCASSELGPTDTQYFGPGTRLTVL.

This clone was seen a single time. The chain couples TRBV19 to TRBJ1-2, with TRBD1 matching over 7 bases. Trimming took 5 bases from V and 2 from J; bases not matched to a gene: 8. From germline, CDR1 is LNHDA and CDR2 SQIVND (reference sequence). CDR3 size: 15 residues. The CDR3 sequence is CASSPTTGRNYGYTF. The DNA for the CDR3 is TGTGCCAGTAGTCCTACGACAGGGAGGAACTATGGCTACACCTTC.

J is TRBJ1-2 and V is TRBV6-1; tentatively, D is TRBD1 (6 bases). V was trimmed by 3 bases and J by 3 bases, leaving 8 bases between them. In germline, CDR1 is MNHNS, CDR2 SASEGT. This CDR3 contains 13 residues. CDR3 sequence reads: CASSEAGDYGYTF. The CDR3 DNA sequence: TGTGCCAGCAGTGAGGCAGGGGACTATGGCTACACCTTC.

The chain has TRBV5-1 and TRBJ2-3; D may be TRBD2 (6 bases). The ends were cut back, 4 bases at V and 4 bases at J, with 25 bases in the middle. CDR3 length: 18 residues. Germline CDR1 is SGHRS and CDR2 is YFSETQ. The CDR3 loop is CASSEMPRSARGADTQYF. In nucleotides, the CDR3 is TGCGCCAGCAGCGAGATGCCTAGGTCGGCGCGGGGCGCAGATACGCAGTATTTT.

The chain recombines TRBV6-5 with TRBJ2-3; TRBD1 matches 7 bases. In germline, CDR1 is MNHEY, CDR2 SVGAGI. V was pared by 10 bases and J by 6 bases, with 4 bases of the junction left unmatched. CDR3 size: 11 residues. The CDR3 loop is CATIRGDTQYF. The CDR3 coding sequence is TGTGCCACCATCAGGGGGGATACGCAGTATTTT.

The sample holds one count of this clone. V gene TRBV14 combines with J gene TRBJ1-6; no reliable D call. With 0 bases removed from V and 19 bases from J, the gap between germline ends came to 7 bases. CDR1 SGHDN and CDR2 FVKESK come from the germline V gene. CDR3 size: 10 residues. This CDR3 reads CASSQEREHF. The CDR3 coding sequence is TGTGCCAGCAGCCAAGAAAGGGAGCACTTT.

The CDR3: CASSSGLASEGELFF. In DNA form, the CDR3 reads TGTGCCAGCAGCTCCGGGCTAGCATCGGAGGGGGAGCTGTTTTTT. V usage is TRBV7-9 and J usage is TRBJ2-2, with D maybe TRBD2 (5 bases). V dropped 4 bases and J dropped 8 bases, with 17 bases sitting between them. The CDR3 covers 15 residues. The germline V gene encodes CDR1 SEHNR and CDR2 FQNEAQ (reference sequence).

V is TRBV11-2 and J is TRBJ1-1; possibly TRBD1 for D (5 bases). V gave up 4 bases and J gave up 1 base, with 13 bases separating them. The CDR3 consists of 15 residues. Germline V gives CDR1 SGHAT, CDR2 FQNNGV. The CDR3 loop is CASSWGGAPNTEAFF. CDR3 nucleotide sequence: TGTGCCAGCAGCTGGGGAGGGGCGCCGAACACTGAAGCTTTCTTT.

This chain uses TRBV19 with TRBJ2-4; D remains ambiguous. The CDR3 is 14 amino acids. The germline V and J ends were trimmed by 3 bases and 0 bases, with 6 bases remaining between them. CDR1 is LNHDA, CDR2 SQIVND, per germline (reference sequence). This chain's CDR3 is CASSIAVAKNIQYF. Written as DNA, the CDR3 is TGTGCCAGTAGTATTGCGGTAGCCAAAAACATTCAGTACTTC.

The V call is TRBV4-1, the J call TRBJ1-2, with D perhaps matching TRBD1 (6 bases). CDR1 is MGHRA, CDR2 YSYEKL, per germline. The CDR3 length is 17 residues. The germline V and J ends were trimmed by 1 base and 3 bases, with 18 bases remaining between them. The CDR3 loop reads CASSQGLRGRGDYGYTF. The CDR3, as DNA: TGCGCCAGCAGCCAAGGCCTCAGGGGCCGAGGGGACTATGGCTACACCTTC.

Concerning this clone itself: Other DNA variants within this sample encode the same CDR3. The chain links TRBV27 to TRBJ1-1, with 7 bases lining up with TRBD1. The length of the CDR3 is 13 residues. Trimming removed 6 bases from V and 4 bases from J; junction bases left unmatched: 5. Germline CDR1 is MNHEY and CDR2 is SMNVEV (reference sequence). The CDR3 region has the DNA TGTGCCAGCAGGCTGACAGGGACCACTGAAGCTTTCTTT. Translation: CASRLTGTTEAFF.